Listed below are T cell receptor beta chains from one sample, sequenced in a study of shared clonotypes between healthy human individuals. The data were produced by immunoSEQ multiplex PCR, yet TCRdb's version contains in-frame clones alone and is incomplete. The profile shows hundreds of thousands of clones, around two thirds of them singletons. The sequenced material came from memory CD4+ T cells sorted from blood. These receptors originate from a woman in her twenties or thirties in good health. CDR3s include the opening cysteine and the closing phenylalanine or tryptophan. The order of the fields is V gene, D gene, clone size, J gene, CDR3 protein, CDR3 DNA. D genes are given only for firm matches. Where a row states a size, it is once, few, many or the class of an expanded clone; other rows omit it.

TRBV27	TRBD2	.	TRBJ2-1	CASSETSGYIYNEQFF	TGTGCCAGCAGTGAGACTAGCGGGTATATCTACAATGAGCAGTTCTTC
TRBV12-5	.	.	TRBJ1-1	CASGLVNTEAFF	TGTGCTAGTGGTTTGGTGAACACTGAAGCTTTCTTT
TRBV27	.	.	TRBJ2-3	CASRPWASTTDTQYF	TGTGCCAGCAGGCCTTGGGCCTCGACGACAGATACGCAGTATTTT
TRBV5-8	.	.	TRBJ2-4	CASSLFGILENIQYF	TGTGCCAGCAGCTTGTTCGGGATCCTCGAAAACATTCAGTACTTC
TRBV9	.	.	TRBJ1-5	CASSVGPNQPQHF	TGTGCCAGCAGCGTAGGGCCCAATCAGCCCCAGCATTTT
TRBV2	.	.	TRBJ2-7	CASSETTVAYEQYF	TGTGCCAGCAGTGAGACCACAGTAGCCTACGAGCAGTACTTC
TRBV13	.	few	TRBJ2-5	CASSSVGETQYF	TGTGCCAGCAGCTCGGTGGGGGAGACCCAGTACTTC
TRBV7-8	.	few	TRBJ2-5	CASSSPLREAKETQYF	TGTGCCAGCAGCTCCCCGTTGAGGGAGGCAAAAGAGACCCAGTACTTC
TRBV5-6	TRBD2	.	TRBJ2-7	CASMSATSETYEQYF	TGTGCCAGCATGTCGGCGACTAGCGAGACCTACGAGCAGTACTTC
TRBV5-6	TRBD1	once	TRBJ1-2	CASSFLDREGGYTF	TGTGCCAGCAGCTTCTTGGACAGGGAGGGTGGCTACACCTTC
TRBV5-1	.	.	TRBJ2-2	CASSFQGGLNTGELFF	TGCGCCAGCAGCTTCCAAGGCGGGTTGAACACCGGGGAGCTGTTTTTT
TRBV11-1	TRBD1	many	TRBJ2-7	CASRSGQGRYEQYF	TGTGCCAGCAGGAGCGGACAGGGCCGGTACGAGCAGTACTTC
TRBV6-5	.	.	TRBJ2-7	CASSLRGVDEQYF	TGTGCCAGCAGCCTCAGGGGGGTTGACGAGCAGTACTTC
TRBV28	.	.	TRBJ2-7	CATRIGLGSYEQYF	TGTGCCACCAGGATAGGGCTGGGATCCTACGAGCAGTACTTC
TRBV6-6	.	.	TRBJ1-2	CASSGGPDRNYGYTF	TGTGCCAGCAGTGGCGGCCCCGACAGGAACTATGGCTACACCTTC
TRBV7-9	.	.	TRBJ2-2	CASSLASDGELFF	TGTGCCAGCAGCTTAGCGTCGGATGGGGAGCTGTTTTTT